What follows is one TCR beta chain and its context. This sample includes further DNA sequences coding for the same CDR3. Enrollment of patients from Seattle took place during active infection, with longitudinal follow-up. The data derive from a study of blood T cell repertoires in COVID-19. In the study overall: Specimens from acute and convalescent COVID-19 originated in the United States, Italy and Spain.

The V end lost 1 base, the J end lost 8 bases, and 11 bases lay between the germline ends. Germline CDR1 and CDR2: SGHTA and FQGTGA. This CDR3 is built from 13 residues. Original methodology: Nucleated cell counts were estimated from reference gene primer amplification. Sequenced by immunoSEQ multiplex PCR; TCRdb stores in-frame clones only, minus some. V and J calls and clone size are those listed in that table; D and trimming were worked out from the DNA. The sample shows 300,000 to 350,000 clones, roughly nine tenths of them seen only once. Input material: peripheral blood. V and J are TRBV7-3 and TRBJ1-2, with a tentative D call TRBD1 (6 bases). The TCR sequence derives from an older woman with COVID-19, enrolled during active disease. Here the CDR3 DNA reads TGTGCCAGCAGCTTAAACAGGGAGGGAGGCTACACCTTC. This codes for CASSLNREGGYTF. The full variable domain, rest sourced from reference TRBV7-3 and TRBJ1-2, is GAGVSQTPSNKVTEKGKYVELRCDPISGHTALYWYRQSLGQGPEFLIYFQGTGAADDSGLPNDRFFAVRPEGSVSTLKIQRTERGDSAVYLCASSLNREGGYTFGSGTRLTVV.